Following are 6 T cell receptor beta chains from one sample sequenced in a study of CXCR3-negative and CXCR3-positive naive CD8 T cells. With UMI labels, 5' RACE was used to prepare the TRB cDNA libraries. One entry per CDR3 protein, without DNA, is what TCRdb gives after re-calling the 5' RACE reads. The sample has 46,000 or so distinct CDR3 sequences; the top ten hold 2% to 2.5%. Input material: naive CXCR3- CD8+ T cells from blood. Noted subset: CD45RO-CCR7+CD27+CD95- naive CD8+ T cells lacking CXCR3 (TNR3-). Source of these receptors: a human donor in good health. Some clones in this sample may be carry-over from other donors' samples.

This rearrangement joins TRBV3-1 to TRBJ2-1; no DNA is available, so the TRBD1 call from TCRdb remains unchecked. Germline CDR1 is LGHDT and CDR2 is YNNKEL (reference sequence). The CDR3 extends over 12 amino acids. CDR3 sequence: CASSPPGSEQFF.

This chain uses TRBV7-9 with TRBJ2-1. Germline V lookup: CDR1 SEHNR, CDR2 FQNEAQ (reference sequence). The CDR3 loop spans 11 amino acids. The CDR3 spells CASSDHNEQFF.

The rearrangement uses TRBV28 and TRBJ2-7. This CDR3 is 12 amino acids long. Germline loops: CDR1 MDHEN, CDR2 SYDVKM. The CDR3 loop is CASRTGTYEQYF.

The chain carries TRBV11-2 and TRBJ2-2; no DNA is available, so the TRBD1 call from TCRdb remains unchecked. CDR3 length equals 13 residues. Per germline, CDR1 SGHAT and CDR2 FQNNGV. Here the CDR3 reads CASSLSGDRELFF.

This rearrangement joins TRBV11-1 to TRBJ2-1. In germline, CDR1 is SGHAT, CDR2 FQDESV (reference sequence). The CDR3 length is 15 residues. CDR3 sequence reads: CASSLAGEAYNEQFF. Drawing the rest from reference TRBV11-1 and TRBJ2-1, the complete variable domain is EAEVAQSPRYKITEKSQAVAFWCDPISGHATLYWYRQILGQGPELLVQFQDESVVDDSQLPKDRFSAERLKGVDSTLKIQPAELGDSAMYLCASSLAGEAYNEQFFGPGTRLTVL.

The CDR3 loop reads CASSSDSAYGYTF. The chain is built from TRBV7-9 and TRBJ1-2; TCRdb's D call, TRBD1, is unchecked because there is no DNA. The CDR3 is 13 amino acids. Germline CDR1 SEHNR, CDR2 FQNEAQ (reference sequence).